Described below is a single TCR beta chain sequence and its context. What it binds is unknown. The CDR3 spans 15 residues. Germline CDR1 and CDR2: SGHTA and FQGNSA. The V gene lost 2 bases and the J gene lost 5 bases, with 16 bases spanning the gap. These data belong to a study of OX40 agonist ivuxolimab in advanced cancers. Findings and caveats of the study: Nonresponders included some who also had low normalized T-cell clonal expansion. Which antigen the expanded peripheral T cells recognized is unknown.

Some clones are missing from TCRdb's copy, which holds only in-frame ones; the method was immunoSEQ multiplex PCR. The sample carries 96,000 or so clones, roughly four fifths recorded once. The starting material was CD4+ or CD8+ T cells sorted from blood, obtained in a trial of the OX40 agonist ivuxolimab. The clonotype was recovered from an adult with an advanced solid tumor such as melanoma, head and neck, liver or kidney cancer. The chain recombines TRBV7-2 with TRBJ2-7; the D gene is possibly TRBD2 (5 bases). The CDR3 DNA reads as TGTGCCAGCAGCTTACCTTGGACGGGAAATGACGAGCAGTACTTC. Encoded protein: CASSLPWTGNDEQYF.